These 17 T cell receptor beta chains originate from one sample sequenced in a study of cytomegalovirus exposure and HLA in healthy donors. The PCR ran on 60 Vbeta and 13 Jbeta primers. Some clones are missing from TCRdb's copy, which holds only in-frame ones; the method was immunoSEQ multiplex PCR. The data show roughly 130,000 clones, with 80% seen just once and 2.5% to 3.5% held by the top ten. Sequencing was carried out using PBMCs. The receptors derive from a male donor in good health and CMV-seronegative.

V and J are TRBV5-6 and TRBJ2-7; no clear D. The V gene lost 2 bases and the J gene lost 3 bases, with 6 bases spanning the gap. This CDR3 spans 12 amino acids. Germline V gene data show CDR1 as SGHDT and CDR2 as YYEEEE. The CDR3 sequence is CASSLIYYEQYF. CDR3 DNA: TGTGCCAGCAGCTTAATCTACTACGAGCAGTACTTC.

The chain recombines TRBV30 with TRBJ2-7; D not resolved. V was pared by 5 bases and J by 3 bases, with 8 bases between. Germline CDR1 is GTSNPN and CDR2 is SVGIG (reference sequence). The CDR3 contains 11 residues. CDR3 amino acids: CAWGSGYEQYF. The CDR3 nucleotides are TGTGCCTGGGGATCGGGCTACGAGCAGTACTTC.

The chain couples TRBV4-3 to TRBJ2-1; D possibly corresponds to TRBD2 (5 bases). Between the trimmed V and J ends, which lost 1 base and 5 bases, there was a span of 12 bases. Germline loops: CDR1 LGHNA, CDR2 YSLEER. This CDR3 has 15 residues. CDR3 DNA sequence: TGCGCCAGCAGCCAAGGTTTTTGGGGAGACAATGAGCAGTTCTTC. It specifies CASSQGFWGDNEQFF.

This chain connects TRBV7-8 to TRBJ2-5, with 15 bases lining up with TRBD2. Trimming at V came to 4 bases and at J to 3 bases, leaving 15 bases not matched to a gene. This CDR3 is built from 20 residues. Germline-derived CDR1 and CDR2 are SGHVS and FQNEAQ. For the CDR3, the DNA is TGTGCCAGCAGCTCCAAAAACCCAGGACTAGCGGGGGGGGAAAAAGAGACCCAGTACTTC. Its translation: CASSSKNPGLAGGEKETQYF.

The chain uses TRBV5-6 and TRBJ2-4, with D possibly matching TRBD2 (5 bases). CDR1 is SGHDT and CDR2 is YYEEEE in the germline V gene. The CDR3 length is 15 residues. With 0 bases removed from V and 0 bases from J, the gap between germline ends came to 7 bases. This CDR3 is CASSLAGLAKNIQYF. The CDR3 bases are TGTGCCAGCAGCTTGGCGGGATTAGCCAAAAACATTCAGTACTTC.

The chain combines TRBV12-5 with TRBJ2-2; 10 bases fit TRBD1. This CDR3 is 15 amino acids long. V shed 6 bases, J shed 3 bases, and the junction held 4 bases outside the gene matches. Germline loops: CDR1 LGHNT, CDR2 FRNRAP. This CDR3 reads CASGTGTGDTGELFF. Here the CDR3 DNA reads TGTGCTAGTGGAACCGGGACAGGGGACACCGGGGAGCTGTTTTTT.

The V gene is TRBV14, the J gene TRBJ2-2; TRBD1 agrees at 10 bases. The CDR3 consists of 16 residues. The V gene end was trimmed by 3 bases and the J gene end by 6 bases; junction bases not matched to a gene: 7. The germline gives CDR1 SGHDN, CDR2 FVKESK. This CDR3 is CASSHAGQGFPGELFF. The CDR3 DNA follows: TGTGCCAGCAGCCATGCGGGACAGGGGTTCCCCGGGGAGCTGTTTTTT.

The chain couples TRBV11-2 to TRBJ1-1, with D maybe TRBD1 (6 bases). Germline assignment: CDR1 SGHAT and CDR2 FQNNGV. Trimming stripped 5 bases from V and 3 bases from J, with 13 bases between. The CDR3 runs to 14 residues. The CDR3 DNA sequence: TGTGCCAGCAGCGCCCTACAGGGCTACACTGAAGCTTTCTTT. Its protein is CASSALQGYTEAFF. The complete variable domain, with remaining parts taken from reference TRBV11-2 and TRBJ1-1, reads EAGVAQSPRYKIIEKRQSVAFWCNPISGHATLYWYQQILGQGPKLLIQFQNNGVVDDSQLPKDRFSAERLKGVDSTLKIQPAKLEDSAVYLCASSALQGYTEAFFGQGTRLTVV.

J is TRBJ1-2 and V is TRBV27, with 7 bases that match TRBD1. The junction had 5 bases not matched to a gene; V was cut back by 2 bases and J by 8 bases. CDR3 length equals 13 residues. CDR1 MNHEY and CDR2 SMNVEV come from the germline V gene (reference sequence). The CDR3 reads CASSLAGGDGYTF. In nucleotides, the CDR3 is TGTGCCAGCAGTTTAGCAGGGGGAGACGGCTACACCTTC.

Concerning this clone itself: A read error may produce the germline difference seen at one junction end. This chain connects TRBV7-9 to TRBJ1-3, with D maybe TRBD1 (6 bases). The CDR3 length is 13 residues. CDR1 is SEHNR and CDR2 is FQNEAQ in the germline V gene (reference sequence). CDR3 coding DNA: TGTTCCAGCAGCTTAGACAGGGGAAACACCATATATTTT. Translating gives CSSSLDRGNTIYF.

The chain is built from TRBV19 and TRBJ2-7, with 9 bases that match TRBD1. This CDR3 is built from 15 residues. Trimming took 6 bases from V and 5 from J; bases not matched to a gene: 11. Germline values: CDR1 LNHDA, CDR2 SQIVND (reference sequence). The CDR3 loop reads CASRQGALRGDEQYF. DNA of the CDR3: TGTGCCAGTAGACAGGGGGCGCTCCGGGGGGACGAGCAGTACTTC.

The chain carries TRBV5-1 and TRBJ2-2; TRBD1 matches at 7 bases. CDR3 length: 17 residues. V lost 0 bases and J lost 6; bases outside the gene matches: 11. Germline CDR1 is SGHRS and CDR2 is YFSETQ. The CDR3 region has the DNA TGCGCCAGCAGCTTGGATTTAGGGGCAGGGGGACCCGGGGAGCTGTTTTTT. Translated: CASSLDLGAGGPGELFF.

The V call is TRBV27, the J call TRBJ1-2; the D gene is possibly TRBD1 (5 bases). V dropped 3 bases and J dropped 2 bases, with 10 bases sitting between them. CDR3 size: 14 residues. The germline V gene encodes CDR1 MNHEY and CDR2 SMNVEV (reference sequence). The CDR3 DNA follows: TGTGCCAGCAGTTTGGGGCGATCAAACTATGGCTACACCTTC. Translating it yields CASSLGRSNYGYTF.

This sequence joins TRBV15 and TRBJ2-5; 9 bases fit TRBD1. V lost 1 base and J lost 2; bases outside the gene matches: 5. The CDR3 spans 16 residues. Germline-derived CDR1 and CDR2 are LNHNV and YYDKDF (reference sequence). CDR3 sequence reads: CATSRGNGQGQETQYF. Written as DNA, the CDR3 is TGTGCCACCAGCAGAGGAAACGGACAGGGGCAAGAGACCCAGTACTTC.

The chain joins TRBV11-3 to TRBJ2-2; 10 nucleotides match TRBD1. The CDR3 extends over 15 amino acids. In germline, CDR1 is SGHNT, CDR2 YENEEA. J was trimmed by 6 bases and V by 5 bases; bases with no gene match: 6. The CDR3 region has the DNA TGTGCCAGCAGCCCGGGACAGGGGAGCGCCGGGGAGCTGTTTTTT. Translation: CASSPGQGSAGELFF.

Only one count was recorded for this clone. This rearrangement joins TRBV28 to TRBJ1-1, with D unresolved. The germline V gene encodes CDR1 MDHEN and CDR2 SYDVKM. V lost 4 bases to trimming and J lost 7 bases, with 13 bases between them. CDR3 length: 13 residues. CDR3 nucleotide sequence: TGTGCCAGCAGTTCATCCCCCCGCGATGAAGCTTTCTTT. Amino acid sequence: CASSSSPRDEAFF.

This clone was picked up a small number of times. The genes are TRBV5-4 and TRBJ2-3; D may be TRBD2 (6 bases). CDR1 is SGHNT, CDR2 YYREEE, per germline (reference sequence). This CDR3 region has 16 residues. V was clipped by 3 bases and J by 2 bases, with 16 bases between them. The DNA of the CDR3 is TGTGCCAGCAGCTCCGGGACTCTTTCTTTCACAGATACGCAGTATTTT. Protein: CASSSGTLSFTDTQYF.